The 10 T cell receptor beta chains below come from one sample, sequenced in a study of vaccination and CD4 T cells after COVID-19. An Oncomine TCR Beta short-read assay was used to sequence the DNA from cultured CD4+ T cells. TCRdb redid the calling of the PCR reads with MiXCR, one entry per CDR3 protein. The table includes approximately 8,500 distinct CDR3 sequences, around three fifths detected once. No antigen is known for these receptors. Treatment indicated: approximately 10-day PBMC culture with coronavirus spike peptide pools or control peptides (ViraFEST assay). The sample consisted of CD4+ T cells from blood, cultured in vitro. The source is a human donor who had recovered from COVID-19.

V and J are TRBV20-1 and TRBJ2-5; 7 bases fit TRBD2. Germline trimming cut 0 bases from V and 5 bases from J; bases unmatched to any gene: 6. CDR1 is DFQATT and CDR2 is SNEGSKA in the germline V gene (reference sequence). CDR3 length: 14 amino acids. The CDR3 nucleotides are TGCAGTGCTAGAGATGGACTAGTCGAGGAGACCCAGTACTTC. Translated, it gives CSARDGLVEETQYF.

The V call is TRBV18, the J call TRBJ2-3, with 11 nucleotides matching TRBD2. Germline V lookup: CDR1 KGHSH, CDR2 LQKENI. J was trimmed by 6 bases and V by 0 bases; bases with no gene match: 5. The CDR3 spans 16 residues. The CDR3 DNA is TGTGCCAGCTCACCACCAAAGACTAGCGGGATGGATACGCAGTATTTT. Amino acids: CASSPPKTSGMDTQYF.

This clonotype showed up just a few times. This chain uses TRBV6-1 with TRBJ1-2; 10 nucleotides line up with TRBD1. This CDR3 has 13 amino acids. CDR1 MNHNS and CDR2 SASEGT come from the germline V gene. V trimming: 7 bases; J trimming: 10 bases; junction bases outside the gene matches: 9. CDR3 region: CASKQTGGADYTF. The DNA for the CDR3 is TGTGCCAGCAAACAGACAGGGGGCGCAGACTACACCTTC.

The chain joins TRBV20-1 to TRBJ2-3; D remains ambiguous. Trimming shortened V by 3 bases and J by 2 bases, and 12 bases separated the two germline ends. CDR3 length: 14 amino acids. From germline, CDR1 is DFQATT and CDR2 SNEGSKA (reference sequence). This chain's CDR3 is CSASSGYFTDTQYF. DNA of the CDR3: TGCAGTGCTAGCTCCGGCTATTTCACAGATACGCAGTATTTT.

The V and J genes are TRBV19 and TRBJ2-7; 7 bases agree with TRBD2. V shed 3 bases and J 3 bases; nucleotides not matched to a gene: 2. The CDR3 spans 13 residues. Germline CDR1 reads LNHDA; CDR2 reads SQIVND (reference sequence). The CDR3: CASSIRTSYEQYF. The DNA for the CDR3 is TGTGCCAGTAGTATTCGGACTAGCTACGAGCAGTACTTC.

The rearrangement joins TRBV20-1 to TRBJ1-2, with TRBD1 matching over 9 bases. CDR3 length equals 13 residues. V lost 1 base to trimming and J lost 7 bases; unmatched junction nucleotides: 4. Germline CDR1 and CDR2: DFQATT and SNEGSKA (reference sequence). Written as DNA, the CDR3 is TGCAGTGCTAGAGTTGGGACAGGGCGTGGCTACACCTTC. It yields the protein CSARVGTGRGYTF.

In this sample, this clonotype turned up a few times. The chain employs TRBV20-1 and TRBJ2-5; D may be TRBD2 (6 bases). The V and J ends lost 6 bases and 1 base respectively, with 12 bases between them. Germline CDR1 DFQATT, CDR2 SNEGSKA (reference sequence). This CDR3 is built from 13 residues. CDR3 sequence reads: CSAVLASQETQYF. CDR3 DNA: TGCAGTGCGGTCCTAGCGAGCCAAGAGACCCAGTACTTC.

The rearrangement links TRBV6-4 to TRBJ2-3; D is undetermined. CDR3 length equals 14 residues. V was clipped by 4 bases and J by 1 base, with 9 bases between them. Germline V CDR1 and CDR2: MRHNA, SNTAGT. CDR3 in amino acids: CASSAVSGTDTQYF. The CDR3 coding sequence is TGTGCCAGCAGTGCCGTTAGTGGCACAGATACGCAGTATTTT.

The CDR3 region is CASSYSFFNYGYTF. The CDR3 nucleotides read TGTGCCAGCAGTTACTCGTTTTTTAACTATGGCTACACCTTC. This chain links TRBV6-5 with TRBJ1-2, with unresolved D. Germline loops: CDR1 MNHEY, CDR2 SVGAGI. V was cut by 0 bases and J by 1 base, with 6 bases left in between. The CDR3 is 14 residues long.

This clonotype appeared a single time. This chain uses TRBV11-3 with TRBJ2-7; 7 bases line up with TRBD1. V lost 3 bases and J lost 3; bases outside the gene matches: 5. Germline CDR1 is SGHNT and CDR2 is YENEEA. The CDR3 is 14 residues long. The CDR3 spells CASSFGTVNYEQYF. The CDR3 DNA sequence: TGTGCCAGCAGCTTCGGGACAGTGAACTACGAGCAGTACTTC. Drawing the rest from reference TRBV11-3 and TRBJ2-7, the complete variable domain is EAGVVQSPRYKIIEKKQPVAFWCNPISGHNTLYWYLQNLGQGPELLIRYENEEAVDDSQLPKDRFSAERLKGVDSTLKIQPAELGDSAVYLCASSFGTVNYEQYFGPGTRLTVT.